Sequencing of this T cell receptor beta chain was carried out in a study of T cells after yellow fever vaccination. The CDR3 contains 15 residues. From germline, CDR1 is DFQATT and CDR2 SNEGSKA (reference sequence). V lost 0 bases to trimming and J lost 0 bases, with 12 bases between them. TCRdb ran MiXCR on the 5' RACE reads and lists one entry per CDR3 protein. Here the sample spans some 600,000 distinct CDR3 sequences, about 12% being singletons. The receptor was isolated from a man between 25 and 39 years old who received the YFV17D yellow fever vaccine. The source material was PBMCs, sampled on the day of the yellow fever booster vaccination. The V gene is TRBV20-1, the J gene TRBJ2-7; D perhaps matches TRBD2 (5 bases). Here the CDR3 reads CSARDVALSSYEQYF. As DNA, the CDR3 is TGCAGTGCTAGAGACGTAGCGCTGAGCTCCTACGAGCAGTACTTC.